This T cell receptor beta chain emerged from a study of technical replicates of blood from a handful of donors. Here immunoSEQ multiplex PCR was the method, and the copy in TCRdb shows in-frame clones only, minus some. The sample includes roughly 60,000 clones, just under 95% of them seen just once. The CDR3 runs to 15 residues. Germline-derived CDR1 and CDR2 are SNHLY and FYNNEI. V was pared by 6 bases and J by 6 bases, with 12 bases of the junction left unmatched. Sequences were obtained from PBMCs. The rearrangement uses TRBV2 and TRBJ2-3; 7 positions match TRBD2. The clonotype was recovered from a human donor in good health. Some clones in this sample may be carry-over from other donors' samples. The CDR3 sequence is CASRATGTTADTQYF. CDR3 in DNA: TGTGCCAGCAGGGCAACCGGGACTACAGCCGATACGCAGTATTTT.